This T cell receptor (beta chain) was observed in a study of early T cells in non-severe SARS-CoV-2 infection. In the library, individual cDNA molecules carried attached unique molecular identifiers. TCRdb passed the 5' RACE reads through MiXCR, listing each CDR3 protein once. The table lists under 70,000 distinct CDR3 sequences, approximately 11% of them singletons. CDR3 length equals 15 residues. Germline values: CDR1 LNHDA, CDR2 SQIVND (reference sequence). V was clipped by 3 bases and J by 2 bases, with 13 bases between them. In its sample, this clonotype was seen many times. The chain is built from TRBV19 and TRBJ1-2; D is unresolved. Material for sequencing was whole blood. This receptor was taken from an adult who was a healthcare worker with PCR-confirmed SARS-CoV-2 infection or an uninfected control (not recorded which). The CDR3 spells CASSIPAGGNYGYTF. CDR3 nucleotides: TGTGCCAGTAGTATCCCTGCCGGAGGGAACTATGGCTACACCTTC.